This T cell receptor (beta chain) was captured by sequencing in a study of shared clonotypes between healthy human individuals. Study details: The plates for each donor numbered three CD4 naive, three CD4 memory, two CD8 naive and one CD8 memory. Study-wide results and limits: Rarefaction exposed incomplete sorted-subset sequencing despite large depth.

Concerning this clone: Antigen specificity is unknown.

This CDR3 has 13 amino acids. V was pared by 5 bases and J by 14 bases, with 7 bases of the junction left unmatched. Germline V CDR1 and CDR2: SGHRS, YFSETQ. Only in-frame clones appear in the TCRdb table, and some are missing; sequencing was by immunoSEQ multiplex PCR. The table records around 1.1 million clones, approximately 80% of them present only once. All donors were Caucasian adults living in Nashville, Tennessee. Into CD45RA+ naive and CD45RA-negative memory subsets, the CD4+ cells were split. The chain is built from TRBV5-1 and TRBJ2-5; 15 positions agree with TRBD2. The sequence was obtained from a man aged 18 to 35 in good health. Some clones in this sample may be carry-over from other donors' samples. Sequenced: memory CD4+ T cells from PBMCs. The sample's subset: CD45RA-negative fraction. The CDR3 bases are TGCGCCAGCAGGCGGACTAGCGGGAGGGCGCTCTACTTC. Its protein is CASRRTSGRALYF.